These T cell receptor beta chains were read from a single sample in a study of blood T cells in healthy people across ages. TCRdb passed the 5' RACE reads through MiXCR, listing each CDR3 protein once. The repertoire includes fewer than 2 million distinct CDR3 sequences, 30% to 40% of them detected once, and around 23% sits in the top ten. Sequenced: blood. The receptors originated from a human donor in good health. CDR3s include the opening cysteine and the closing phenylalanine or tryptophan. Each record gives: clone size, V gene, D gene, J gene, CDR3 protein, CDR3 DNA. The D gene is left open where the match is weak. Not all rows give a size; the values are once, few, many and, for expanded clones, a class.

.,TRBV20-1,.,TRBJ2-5,CSAREPLAEETQYF,TGCAGTGCTAGAGAACCACTAGCCGAAGAGACCCAGTACTTC
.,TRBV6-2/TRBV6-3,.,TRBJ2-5,CASSYHRANSLRETQYF,TGTGCCAGCAGTTACCACAGGGCCAACTCCCTTCGTGAGACCCAGTACTTC
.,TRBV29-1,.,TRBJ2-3,CSAGRHGDTDTQYF,TGCAGCGCTGGTCGTCACGGGGACACAGATACGCAGTATTTT
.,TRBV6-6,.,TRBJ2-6,CASSGQTTVGANVLTF,TGTGCCAGCAGCGGTCAGACTACGGTTGGGGCCAACGTCCTGACTTTC
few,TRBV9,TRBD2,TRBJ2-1,CASSVDIGGGREQFF,TGTGCCAGCAGCGTAGATATTGGCGGGGGTCGGGAGCAGTTCTTC
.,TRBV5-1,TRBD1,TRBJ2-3,CASSGGQGAADTQYF,TGCGCCAGCAGCGGCGGACAGGGGGCGGCAGATACGCAGTATTTT
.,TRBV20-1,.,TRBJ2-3,CSARDRGSDTQYF,TGCAGTGCTAGAGATCGGGGGAGCGATACGCAGTATTTT
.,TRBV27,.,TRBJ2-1,CASSSFQGSYNEQFF,TGTGCCAGCAGTTCGTTCCAGGGGTCCTACAATGAGCAGTTCTTC
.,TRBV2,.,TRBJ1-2,CASTKERTVNYGYTF,TGTGCCAGCACCAAAGAACGGACAGTGAACTATGGCTACACCTTC
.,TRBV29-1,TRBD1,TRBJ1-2,CSVVETGGSYGYTF,TGCAGCGTTGTTGAGACAGGGGGATCCTATGGCTACACCTTC
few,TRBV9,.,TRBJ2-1,CASSAPSLLRFF,TGTGCCAGCAGCGCTCCATCTCTCTTGAGGTTCTTC
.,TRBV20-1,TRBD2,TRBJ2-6,CSAQAGAGANVLTF,TGCAGTGCTCAGGCGGGGGCTGGGGCCAACGTCCTGACTTTC
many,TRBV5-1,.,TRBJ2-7,CASSNDGYEQYF,TGCGCCAGCAGCAATGACGGCTACGAGCAGTACTTC
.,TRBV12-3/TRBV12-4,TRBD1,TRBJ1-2,CASRGQGSSYGYTF,TGTGCCAGCAGGGGACAGGGTTCTTCCTATGGCTACACCTTC
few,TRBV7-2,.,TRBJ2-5,CASSAIGGETQYF,TGTGCCAGCAGCGCAATAGGAGGTGAGACCCAGTACTTC
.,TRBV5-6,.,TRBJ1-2,CASSFVAGDNGYTF,TGTGCCAGCAGCTTTGTCGCAGGGGATAATGGCTACACCTTC
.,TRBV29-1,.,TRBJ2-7,CSVLETYEQYF,TGCAGCGTTCTCGAGACATACGAGCAGTACTTC
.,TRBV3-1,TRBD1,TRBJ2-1,CACSTTGQAFRYNEQFF,TGTGCCTGCAGCACCACAGGACAGGCTTTTAGGTACAATGAGCAGTTCTTC